This T cell receptor beta chain derives from a study of shared clonotypes between healthy human individuals. The CDR3 contains 13 residues. V shed 6 bases and J shed 5 bases, with 13 bases lying between them. Germline V gene data show CDR1 as SNHLY and CDR2 as FYNNEI. On this clone: What it recognizes is unknown. Other DNA sequences in this specimen translate into the identical CDR3.

Clones were read by immunoSEQ multiplex PCR, and TCRdb kept only the in-frame ones, dropping some. The data show about 460,000 clones, roughly four fifths seen once. Study conclusions and caveats: The sole specimen, blood, was sampled, and tissue repertoires likely differ.

Each donor was a Caucasian adult residing in Nashville, Tennessee. The clonotype was recovered from a woman aged 40 to 50 in good health. Some clones in this sample may be carry-over from other donors' samples. The chain joins TRBV2 to TRBJ1-1; D unclear. What was sequenced was PBMCs. CDR3 DNA sequence: TGTGCCAGCAGCGCGGAGAGAGGGACTGAAGCTTTCTTT. Translation: CASSAERGTEAFF.